Listed here are 24 T cell receptor beta chains from one sample, sequenced in a study of vaccination and CD4 T cells after COVID-19. Noted treatment: roughly 10-day PBMC culture with coronavirus spike peptide pools or control peptides (ViraFEST assay). These TCRs' antigens remain unknown. The Oncomine TCR Beta short-read assay sequenced DNA from cultured CD4+ T cells. One entry per CDR3 protein, called by TCRdb with MiXCR from the PCR reads. This table holds roughly 14,000 distinct CDR3 sequences, roughly 70% found once. Sequencing was carried out using CD4+ T cells from blood, cultured in vitro. Receptor source: a human donor who had recovered from COVID-19.

CDR3 region: CASSPRDYEQYF. The CDR3 nucleotides are TGTGCCAGCAGCCCCCGCGACTACGAGCAGTACTTC. The chain carries TRBV7-8 and TRBJ2-7; D gene uncertain. Between the trimmed V and J ends, which lost 5 bases and 3 bases, there was a span of 8 bases. CDR3 length: 12 residues. In germline, CDR1 is SGHVS, CDR2 FQNEAQ.

This sequence joins TRBV5-1 and TRBJ1-1; D is uncertain. The CDR3 has 15 residues. The ends were cut back, 1 base at V and 0 bases at J, with 10 bases in the middle. The germline CDR1 and CDR2 sequences are SGHRS and YFSETQ. CDR3 bases: TGCGCCAGCAGCTTGAGTGTGTCAATGAACACTGAAGCTTTCTTT. The encoded protein is CASSLSVSMNTEAFF. Combining the CDR3 with reference TRBV5-1 and TRBJ1-1 gives the whole variable domain KAGVTQTPRYLIKTRGQQVTLSCSPISGHRSVSWYQQTPGQGLQFLFEYFSETQRNKGNFPGRFSGRQFSNSRSEMNVSTLELGDSALYLCASSLSVSMNTEAFFGQGTRLTVV.

A few counts support this clonotype. The V gene is TRBV18, the J gene TRBJ1-5, with TRBD1 identical over 9 bases. Germline V gene lookup returns CDR1 KGHSH and CDR2 LQKENI. V was clipped by 3 bases and J by 6 bases; unmatched bases: 6. This CDR3 is built from 15 residues. The DNA of the CDR3 is TGTGCCAGCTCACCCGGGACAGGGATCCCTCAGCCCCAGCATTTT. This encodes CASSPGTGIPQPQHF.

With respect to this clonotype: Since a much larger clone is just one base distant, this may be a read error. The V call is TRBV7-2, the J call TRBJ2-1; 9 nucleotides line up with TRBD1. TRBJ2-7 matches the DNA end more closely, so the J call is doubtful. CDR1 is SGHTA, CDR2 FQGNSA, per germline. The CDR3 has 15 amino acids. For the CDR3, the DNA is TGTGCCAGCAGCTTCACAGGGGGCCTAGGCTACGAGCAGTACTTC. Protein: CASSFTGGLGYEQYF.

V usage is TRBV20-1 and J usage is TRBJ1-2; possibly TRBD1 for D (5 bases). CDR3 size: 14 residues. Germline CDR1 and CDR2: DFQATT and SNEGSKA (reference sequence). V gave up 3 bases and J gave up 8 bases, with 19 bases separating them. CDR3 nucleotides: TGCAGTGCTAGTTTGGGGGGGTCGGTCGGGGGCTACACCTTC. Encoded protein: CSASLGGSVGGYTF.

With respect to this clonotype: The junction shows a germline mismatch at one end, possibly a read error. J is TRBJ2-4 and V is TRBV6-1; TRBD1 agrees at 7 bases. The germline V gene encodes CDR1 MNHNS and CDR2 SASEGT. CDR3 length equals 13 residues. The CDR3 region has the DNA TGTGCCAGCAGTGAGACAGGGTTAAACATTCAGTGCTTC. It yields the protein CASSETGLNIQCF.

This clonotype occurred once. This rearrangement joins TRBV27 to TRBJ2-7; D gene ambiguous. The length of the CDR3 is 14 residues. Germline values: CDR1 MNHEY, CDR2 SMNVEV (reference sequence). V was shortened by 3 bases and J by 2 bases, with 11 bases between the two germline ends. The CDR3 sequence: CASSLTQGPYEQYF. CDR3 coding DNA: TGTGCCAGCAGTTTGACCCAAGGCCCCTACGAGCAGTACTTC.

The chain combines TRBV27 with TRBJ1-1; TRBD1 agrees at 10 bases. Trimming at V came to 6 bases and at J to 11 bases, leaving 12 bases not matched to a gene. The CDR3 spans 14 residues. In germline, CDR1 is MNHEY, CDR2 SMNVEV (reference sequence). In DNA form, the CDR3 reads TGTGCCAGCAGGGTACAGGACAGGGGGTCCGTGGCTTTCTTT. Translated: CASRVQDRGSVAFF.

This clonotype was observed a handful of times. V and J are TRBV7-9 and TRBJ2-7, with 10 bases matching TRBD2. Germline lookup yields CDR1 SEHNR and CDR2 FQNEAQ (reference sequence). This CDR3 region has 15 residues. The V and J ends lost 0 bases and 4 bases, in that order; junction bases with no gene match: 3. CDR3 protein: CASSLAASGSYEQYF. CDR3 nucleotide sequence: TGTGCCAGCAGCTTAGCGGCTAGCGGGAGTTACGAGCAGTACTTC.

This chain connects TRBV2 to TRBJ1-2, with TRBD1 as a possible D gene (6 bases). This CDR3 comprises 13 residues. Germline V lookup: CDR1 SNHLY, CDR2 FYNNEI. Trimming stripped 9 bases from V and 2 bases from J, with 13 bases between. CDR3 protein: CARHRAPNYGYTF. Written as DNA, the CDR3 is TGTGCCAGACACAGGGCGCCAAACTATGGCTACACCTTC.

V usage is TRBV20-1 and J usage is TRBJ2-3; 11 bases align to TRBD1. V trimming: 5 bases; J trimming: 4 bases; junction bases outside the gene matches: 8. CDR1 is DFQATT, CDR2 SNEGSKA, per germline (reference sequence). The CDR3 has 15 amino acids. Written as DNA, the CDR3 is TGCAGTGCTTCCCCGGGACAGGGGGTAGCAGATACGCAGTATTTT. Translating gives CSASPGQGVADTQYF.

The chain recombines TRBV7-9 with TRBJ2-7; TRBD1 or TRBD2 may be the D gene (6 bases each). Per germline, CDR1 SEHNR and CDR2 FQNEAQ (reference sequence). V lost 4 bases, J lost 2 bases, and 15 bases lay in between. The CDR3 contains 15 residues. The DNA of the CDR3 is TGTGCCAGCAGCTCAATGGGGGGCAGGGCCTACGAGCAGTACTTC. This codes for CASSSMGGRAYEQYF.

The CDR3 spells CSARGSGTASFGYTF. The CDR3 nucleotides read TGCAGTGCTAGGGGTTCCGGGACAGCCTCTTTTGGCTACACCTTC. The chain carries TRBV20-1 and TRBJ1-2, with 7 positions matching TRBD1. J gave up 7 bases and V 3 bases, and 14 bases lay outside the gene matches. Germline CDR1 and CDR2: DFQATT and SNEGSKA (reference sequence). This CDR3 comprises 15 residues.

V is TRBV20-1 and J is TRBJ1-3; maybe TRBD1 (5 bases). The CDR3 length is 15 residues. Trimming cost V 3 bases and J 4 bases, with 16 bases left between them. The germline CDR1 and CDR2 sequences are DFQATT and SNEGSKA (reference sequence). The CDR3 nucleotides are TGCAGTGCTAGTAACGGGGCTGGTATGGGAAACACCATATATTTT. Protein product: CSASNGAGMGNTIYF.

This clonotype was observed a handful of times. This chain joins TRBV6-5 and TRBJ2-7; D not certain. V was cut by 0 bases and J by 2 bases, with 11 bases left in between. The CDR3 runs 15 residues. From germline, CDR1 is MNHEY and CDR2 SVGAGI. The CDR3 DNA is TGTGCCAGCAGTTACTCGACTCTAGGGCCCTACGAGCAGTACTTC. Its protein is CASSYSTLGPYEQYF.

CDR3: CSARWQAPTEAFF. The CDR3 coding sequence is TGCAGTGCTAGATGGCAGGCTCCGACTGAAGCTTTCTTT. The chain uses TRBV20-1 and TRBJ1-1; unclear D gene. The CDR3 extends over 13 amino acids. The V and J ends lost 2 bases and 5 bases respectively, with 12 bases between them. CDR1 and CDR2 from the germline V gene are DFQATT and SNEGSKA (reference sequence).

This clonotype was counted between two and nine times. The chain joins TRBV7-9 to TRBJ2-5; no reliable D call. The germline V gene has CDR1 SEHNR and CDR2 FQNEAQ (reference sequence). This CDR3 comprises 15 residues. Trimming took 1 base from V and 1 from J, leaving 10 bases between them. The CDR3 is CASSLEGSPQETQYF. In nucleotides, the CDR3 is TGTGCCAGCAGCTTAGAGGGCAGTCCCCAAGAGACCCAGTACTTC.

The chain recombines TRBV20-1 with TRBJ1-2, with 7 bases that match TRBD1. Germline V CDR1 and CDR2: DFQATT, SNEGSKA (reference sequence). There are 13 residues in the CDR3. The V and J ends lost 7 bases and 4 bases, in that order; junction bases with no gene match: 9. DNA for the CDR3: TGCAGTGTCAGCCGGGACAGAGTCTATGGCTACACCTTC. Residues: CSVSRDRVYGYTF.

V usage is TRBV24-1 and J usage is TRBJ1-1; D is unresolved. CDR1 is KGHDR and CDR2 is SFDVKD in the germline V gene. CDR3 length equals 14 residues. The germline V and J ends were trimmed by 5 bases and 3 bases, with 12 bases remaining between them. CDR3 bases: TGTGCCACCAGTGGTGGGAAATCGGACACTGAAGCTTTCTTT. This encodes CATSGGKSDTEAFF.

This chain joins TRBV6-1 and TRBJ1-1, with TRBD1 matching 9 bases. J was trimmed by 1 base and V by 6 bases; bases with no gene match: 12. This CDR3 spans 17 amino acids. Germline-derived CDR1 and CDR2 are MNHNS and SASEGT. CDR3 in amino acids: CASSPAGTGSRNTEAFF. The CDR3 DNA sequence: TGTGCCAGCAGCCCCGCCGGGACAGGGTCCCGGAACACTGAAGCTTTCTTT.

The chain is built from TRBV6-5 and TRBJ2-5; D gene uncertain. CDR3 length: 14 residues. With 3 bases removed from V and 6 bases from J, the gap between germline ends came to 14 bases. Germline lookup yields CDR1 MNHEY and CDR2 SVGAGI. The chain's CDR3 is CASSYGLALQTQYF. For the CDR3, the DNA is TGTGCCAGCAGTTATGGTTTGGCCTTGCAGACCCAGTACTTC.

V gene TRBV2 combines with J gene TRBJ2-2; D is perhaps TRBD1 (5 bases). This CDR3 contains 15 residues. Between the trimmed V and J ends, which lost 6 bases and 3 bases, there was a span of 14 bases. Germline lookup yields CDR1 SNHLY and CDR2 FYNNEI. The CDR3: CASRRQGADTGELFF. CDR3 in DNA: TGTGCCAGCAGGAGACAAGGGGCGGACACCGGGGAGCTGTTTTTT.

The chain employs TRBV2 and TRBJ1-2; D not resolved. Trimming removed 6 bases from V and 7 bases from J, with 15 bases in between. Looked up from germline, CDR1 is SNHLY and CDR2 is FYNNEI. The CDR3 totals 13 residues. CDR3: CASSAQGPGGYTF. CDR3 sequence (DNA): TGTGCCAGCAGCGCGCAAGGACCTGGTGGCTACACCTTC.

This chain connects TRBV27 to TRBJ1-1, with no clear D. Trimming cost V 5 bases and J 0 bases, with 7 bases left between them. The CDR3 is made up of 13 amino acids. The germline gives CDR1 MNHEY, CDR2 SMNVEV (reference sequence). The CDR3 protein is CASSGTMNTEAFF. The CDR3, as DNA: TGTGCCAGCAGTGGAACAATGAACACTGAAGCTTTCTTT.